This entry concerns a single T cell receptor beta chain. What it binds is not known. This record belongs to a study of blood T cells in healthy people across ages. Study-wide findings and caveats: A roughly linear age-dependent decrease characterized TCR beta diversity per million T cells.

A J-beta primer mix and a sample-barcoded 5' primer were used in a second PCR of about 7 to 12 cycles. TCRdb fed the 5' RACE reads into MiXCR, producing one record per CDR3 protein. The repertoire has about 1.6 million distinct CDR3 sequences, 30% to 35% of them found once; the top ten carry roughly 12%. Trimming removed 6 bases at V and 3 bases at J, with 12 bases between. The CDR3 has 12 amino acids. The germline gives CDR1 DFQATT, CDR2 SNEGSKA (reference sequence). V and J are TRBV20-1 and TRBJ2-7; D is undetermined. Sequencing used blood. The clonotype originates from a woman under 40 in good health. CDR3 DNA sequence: TGCAGTGCGGCCCGGACGGACTACGAGCAGTACTTC. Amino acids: CSAARTDYEQYF.